The rows below give T cell receptor beta chains drawn from one sample of a study of T cells in Graves' hyperthyroidism and ophthalmopathy. TCRdb reprocessed the multiplex PCR reads via MiXCR and lists one record per CDR3 protein. The table records 700,000 or so distinct CDR3 sequences, around 13% of them present only once. Material: blood. The receptors were gathered from a woman in her fifties or sixties with Graves' ophthalmopathy. CDR3s include the opening cysteine and the closing phenylalanine or tryptophan. The D gene is left open where the match is weak. Some rows have no size entry. The others give once, few or many, or a class for an expanded clone.

len	abundance	d_gene	j_gene	v_gene	CDR3aa	CDR3nt
17	-	-	TRBJ2-6	TRBV11-2	CASSLARGFSGANVLTF	TGTGCCAGCAGCTTAGCCCGAGGGTTCTCCGGGGCCAACGTCCTGACTTTC
11	many	-	TRBJ2-7	TRBV28	CASPGRTEQYF	TGTGCCAGCCCCGGCCGGACTGAGCAGTACTTC
17	many	TRBD2	TRBJ2-3	TRBV7-3	CASSLRGAGGPLDTQYF	TGTGCCAGCAGCTTAAGAGGTGCGGGAGGGCCGTTAGATACGCAGTATTTT
13	many	TRBD1	TRBJ1-1	TRBV27	CASRAGGGTEAFF	TGTGCCAGCCGCGCAGGGGGAGGGACTGAAGCTTTCTTT
14	many	-	TRBJ1-1	TRBV4-3	CASSQHRENTEAFF	TGCGCCAGCAGCCAGCACAGGGAAAACACTGAAGCTTTCTTT
14	many	-	TRBJ1-5	TRBV28	CASSSRYGNQPQHF	TGTGCCAGCAGTTCCCGCTATGGCAATCAGCCCCAGCATTTT
14	-	TRBD2	TRBJ2-5	TRBV19	CASGLAATQETQYF	TGTGCCAGCGGACTAGCGGCAACCCAAGAGACCCAGTACTTC
20	many	TRBD2	TRBJ2-1	TRBV7-9	CASSLRPPGLAGGPTNEQFF	TGTGCCAGCAGCTTGAGACCACCGGGACTAGCGGGAGGGCCTACCAATGAGCAGTTCTTC
13	many	-	TRBJ2-1	TRBV7-2	CASSLVGGNEQFF	TGTGCCAGCAGCTTAGTTGGCGGGAATGAGCAGTTCTTC
15	few	TRBD1	TRBJ2-7	TRBV15	CATSTRGGPGYEQYF	TGTGCCACCAGCACAAGAGGGGGCCCTGGCTACGAGCAGTACTTC
14	-	-	TRBJ2-7	TRBV15	CATSRDRGYNEQYF	TGTGCCACCAGCAGAGACAGGGGCTACAATGAGCAGTACTTC
15	many	-	TRBJ1-2	TRBV7-2	CASSLGRTPNYGYTF	TGTGCCAGCAGCTTAGGACGGACCCCCAACTATGGCTACACCTTC
15	-	TRBD1	TRBJ2-7	TRBV5-6	CASSLGNRGFHEQYF	TGTGCCAGCAGCTTGGGGAACAGGGGGTTCCACGAGCAGTACTTC
15	few	-	TRBJ2-7	TRBV4-3	CASSQGIQGGYEQYF	TGCGCCAGCAGCCAAGGTATCCAGGGGGGGTACGAGCAGTACTTC
16	-	TRBD2	TRBJ2-7	TRBV10-3	CAISESSGRGGYEQYF	TGTGCCATCAGTGAGTCGAGCGGGAGGGGGGGCTACGAGCAGTACTTC
15	few	-	TRBJ1-2	TRBV7-9	CASRPTGTLLYGYTF	TGTGCCAGCAGGCCTACCGGGACGTTACTATATGGCTACACCTTC
15	many	TRBD2	TRBJ2-1	TRBV28	CASSLWASGRNEQFF	TGTGCCAGCAGTTTATGGGCTAGCGGGAGAAATGAGCAGTTCTTC
11	many	-	TRBJ2-7	TRBV12-3/TRBV12-4	CASSFLYEQYF	TGTGCCAGCAGTTTCTTGTACGAGCAGTACTTC
17	many	TRBD1	TRBJ2-1	TRBV24-1	CATSERPGQGNLGEQFF	TGTGCCACCAGTGAAAGACCGGGACAGGGGAATTTAGGGGAGCAGTTCTTC
13	many	-	TRBJ1-1	TRBV24-1	CATSDPSGVTAFF	TGTGCCACCAGTGACCCCTCTGGCGTAACGGCTTTCTTT
15	many	TRBD1	TRBJ2-7	TRBV18	CASSPPGQGANEQYF	TGTGCCAGCTCACCACCGGGACAGGGGGCGAATGAGCAGTACTTC
13	-	TRBD2	TRBJ2-7	TRBV9	CASSVGAGDEQYF	TGTGCCAGCAGCGTAGGGGCGGGGGACGAGCAGTACTTC
14	-	TRBD1	TRBJ1-2	TRBV29-1	CSVGWTGDVYGYTF	TGCAGCGTGGGATGGACAGGGGACGTCTATGGCTACACCTTC
15	many	TRBD2	TRBJ2-7	TRBV7-2	CASSLSREGSYEQYF	TGTGCCAGCAGCTTATCGCGGGAGGGTTCCTACGAGCAGTACTTC
14	many	-	TRBJ2-5	TRBV20-1	CSARAGTKQETQYF	TGCAGTGCTAGAGCCGGGACAAAACAAGAGACCCAGTACTTC
13	many	TRBD2	TRBJ2-5	TRBV20-1	CSASLLAGETQYF	TGCAGTGCTAGTCTACTAGCGGGAGAGACCCAGTACTTC
16	many	-	TRBJ1-1	TRBV15	CATSSGLHLSRPEAFF	TGTGCCACCAGCAGTGGCCTCCACCTTAGCCGACCTGAAGCTTTCTTT
16	once	TRBD1	TRBJ2-3	TRBV27	CASRQGPPISTDTQYF	TGTGCCAGTAGACAGGGCCCCCCGATTAGCACAGATACGCAGTATTTT
20	many	TRBD2	TRBJ2-2	TRBV6-1	CASSLSASGIATPNTGELFF	TGTGCCAGCAGTCTATCGGCTAGCGGGATCGCGACCCCGAACACCGGGGAGCTGTTTTTT
14	many	-	TRBJ2-7	TRBV27	CASSESGAAYEQYF	TGTGCCAGCAGTGAGAGCGGAGCCGCCTACGAGCAGTACTTC
15	many	-	TRBJ2-1	TRBV12-3/TRBV12-4	CASSLGLSSYNEQFF	TGTGCCAGCAGTTTAGGGCTTAGCTCCTACAATGAGCAGTTCTTC
14	-	TRBD1	TRBJ1-2	TRBV20-1	CSATGDRANYGYTF	TGCAGTGCAACGGGGGACAGAGCTAACTATGGCTACACCTTC
19	many	-	TRBJ1-2	TRBV7-2	CASSLYRRGGIGNNYGYTF	TGTGCCAGCAGCTTATACCGCAGGGGCGGCATCGGGAACAACTATGGCTACACCTTC
14	many	TRBD1	TRBJ1-2	TRBV24-1	CATRDPGTDNGYTF	TGTGCCACCAGAGACCCCGGGACAGATAATGGCTACACCTTC
15	many	TRBD1	TRBJ2-7	TRBV2	CASSANSGGSYEQYF	TGTGCCAGCAGTGCCAACTCAGGGGGTTCTTACGAGCAGTACTTC
14	-	-	TRBJ2-5	TRBV12-5	CASALGGPQETQYF	TGTGCTAGTGCCCTGGGGGGGCCGCAAGAGACCCAGTACTTC
18	many	-	TRBJ2-2	TRBV3-1	CASSQSSGSSGTGGELFF	TGTGCCAGCAGCCAATCTTCCGGGTCTAGCGGGACAGGCGGGGAGCTGTTTTTT
17	few	TRBD2	TRBJ2-5	TRBV7-9	CASSLALASGSMETQYF	TGTGCCAGCAGCTTAGCGTTGGCTAGCGGGAGTATGGAGACCCAGTACTTC
14	many	-	TRBJ1-4	TRBV2	CASSVGRGAEKLFF	TGTGCCAGCAGTGTTGGTAGGGGTGCTGAAAAACTGTTTTTT
14	many	TRBD1	TRBJ2-7	TRBV7-2	CASIPLDRVHEQYF	TGTGCCAGCATTCCACTAGACAGGGTCCACGAGCAGTACTTC
12	-	-	TRBJ2-1	TRBV6-1	CASRIYGGEQFF	TGTGCCAGCAGAATTTATGGGGGTGAGCAGTTCTTC
13	many	-	TRBJ2-7	TRBV12-5	CASGLVRGGKQYF	TGTGCTAGTGGTTTGGTACGGGGTGGAAAGCAGTACTTC
13	-	-	TRBJ1-1	TRBV7-8	CASSQRRNTEAFF	TGTGCCAGCAGCCAACGGCGGAACACTGAAGCTTTCTTT
12	many	-	TRBJ2-1	TRBV2	CASSEGGNEQFF	TGTGCCAGCAGTGAAGGGGGCAATGAGCAGTTCTTC
15	few	-	TRBJ2-3	TRBV27	CASSSYRVLRDTQYF	TGTGCCAGCAGTTCATACAGGGTACTAAGAGATACGCAGTATTTT